Shown below are 25 T cell receptor beta chains from a single sample sequenced in a study of T-cell memory formation after mild COVID-19. TCRdb analysed the 5' RACE reads with MiXCR anew, one entry per CDR3 protein. The table shows 560,000 or so distinct CDR3 sequences, with roughly 17% occurring only once. Sequencing used PBMCs or a T cell subset sorted from them (not recorded which). The source is an adult woman who had mild COVID-19 (a few samples of this study predate the infection). Cell type and time point are not known.

The genes are TRBV15 and TRBJ2-7; 8 bases are a match to TRBD2. This CDR3 contains 15 residues. The ends lost 0 bases at V and 5 bases at J; junction bases unmatched: 6. From germline, CDR1 is LNHNV and CDR2 YYDKDF (reference sequence). CDR3 nucleotide sequence: TGTGCCACCAGCAGAGAAGGTAGCGGGAATAACGAGCAGTACTTC. This codes for CATSREGSGNNEQYF.

This sequence joins TRBV7-6 and TRBJ2-5; 12 bases are shared with TRBD2. After removal of 4 bases from V and 5 bases from J, the junction contained 5 bases not matched to a gene. The CDR3 has 15 residues. Germline V lookup: CDR1 SGHVS, CDR2 FNYEAQ. CDR3 bases: TGTGCCAGCAGCTCTAGCGGGGGGGCAGATGAGACCCAGTACTTC. Translating it yields CASSSSGGADETQYF.

V is TRBV7-2 and J is TRBJ1-6; D not certain. Germline CDR1 SGHTA, CDR2 FQGNSA. Trimming cost V 5 bases and J 11 bases, with 19 bases left between them. The CDR3 sequence is 15 residues long. The DNA for the CDR3 is TGTGCCAGCAGCCTTCTAGGAGGGAGGAGGGCACCCCTCCACTTT. Translating it yields CASSLLGGRRAPLHF.

This clonotype was seen a handful of times. V gene TRBV4-3 combines with J gene TRBJ2-1; 8 bases fit TRBD2. The CDR3 is made up of 14 amino acids. The germline gives CDR1 LGHNA, CDR2 YSLEER. Trimming cost V 0 bases and J 10 bases; bases outside gene matches: 5. The CDR3 protein is CASSQEGLEMEQFF. CDR3 sequence (DNA): TGCGCCAGCAGCCAAGAGGGACTAGAAATGGAGCAGTTCTTC.

This chain uses TRBV5-1 with TRBJ2-1; D possibly corresponds to TRBD2 (6 bases). Trimming took 0 bases from V and 4 from J, leaving 11 bases between them. The germline V gene has CDR1 SGHRS and CDR2 YFSETQ. CDR3 length equals 15 residues. The chain's CDR3 is CASSLALAEYNEQFF. In DNA form, the CDR3 reads TGCGCCAGCAGCTTGGCTTTAGCGGAATACAATGAGCAGTTCTTC.

A remark on this clonotype: Being one base from a much bigger clone, this may be a read error. This CDR3 is missing its conserved last phenylalanine or tryptophan, likely due to a read error. The chain is built from TRBV29-1 and TRBJ2-1, with 10 bases fitting TRBD2. The V segment lost 6 bases and the J segment 6 bases; nucleotides outside the gene matches: 5. There are 13 residues in the CDR3. The V gene's germline CDR1 is SQVTM and CDR2 ANQGSEA. DNA for the CDR3: TGCAGCGTGAGAGCGGGGGGGCTCAATGAGCAGTTCTTA. It translates to CSVRAGGLNEQFL.

The V and J genes are TRBV19 and TRBJ2-1; 10 bases line up with TRBD2. V lost 2 bases to trimming and J lost 7 bases; unmatched junction nucleotides: 5. The CDR3 runs to 15 residues. Germline V gene lookup returns CDR1 LNHDA and CDR2 SQIVND (reference sequence). In DNA, the CDR3 is TGTGCCAGTAGTATAATAGCGGGAGGTGAAAATGAGCAGTTCTTC. Its protein is CASSIIAGGENEQFF.

In its sample, this clonotype was seen a few times. V and J are TRBV4-2 and TRBJ2-7; the D is unclear. Trimming took 3 bases from V and 0 from J, leaving 12 bases between them. The CDR3 loop spans 15 amino acids. Germline CDR1 reads LGHNA; CDR2 reads YNFKEQ. Here the CDR3 reads CASSQAYQSSYEQYF. In DNA, the CDR3 is TGTGCCAGCAGCCAGGCGTATCAAAGCTCCTACGAGCAGTACTTC.

The CDR3 bases are TGCAGCGTTGCAGCTGGCGACTATGGCTACACCTTC. As protein: CSVAAGDYGYTF. V usage is TRBV29-1 and J usage is TRBJ1-2; D is uncertain. Germline V CDR1 and CDR2: SQVTM, ANQGSEA. The V gene lost 4 bases and the J gene lost 3 bases, with 9 bases spanning the gap. This CDR3 has 12 residues.

This clonotype was observed a few times. The chain combines TRBV4-3 with TRBJ1-5, with no clear D. Germline values: CDR1 LGHNA, CDR2 YSLEER. The germline V and J ends were trimmed by 0 bases and 7 bases, with 13 bases remaining between them. CDR3 length: 15 amino acids. CDR3 residues: CASSQDWPGGQPQHF. The CDR3 bases are TGCGCCAGCAGCCAAGATTGGCCGGGAGGCCAGCCCCAGCATTTT.

This clonotype was picked up a small number of times. This chain connects TRBV12-3 or TRBV12-4 to TRBJ2-5, with 11 bases lining up with TRBD2. The V and J ends lost 6 bases and 2 bases, in that order; junction bases with no gene match: 8. CDR3 length: 16 residues. CDR3 sequence reads: CASSPPGLAVQETQYF. CDR3 coding DNA: TGTGCCAGCAGCCCACCGGGACTAGCGGTTCAAGAGACCCAGTACTTC.

This clonotype has just a few counts. The chain recombines TRBV7-6 with TRBJ1-3; D possibly corresponds to TRBD1 (6 bases). With 6 bases removed from V and 0 bases from J, the gap between germline ends came to 12 bases. There are 15 residues in the CDR3. Germline CDR1 reads SGHVS; CDR2 reads FNYEAQ. The CDR3 coding sequence is TGTGCCAGCAGATCTACAGGGATCTCTGGAAACACCATATATTTT. It codes for CASRSTGISGNTIYF.

This clonotype was seen more than once but under ten times. V is TRBV5-6 and J is TRBJ1-2; D is possibly TRBD1 (5 bases). Trimming pared 2 bases from V and 0 bases from J, leaving 14 bases between. The germline V gene has CDR1 SGHDT and CDR2 YYEEEE. This CDR3 has 16 amino acids. CDR3 residues: CASSLDNRRANYGYTF. In nucleotides, the CDR3 is TGTGCCAGCAGCTTAGACAACAGGAGAGCTAACTATGGCTACACCTTC.

A few counts support this clonotype. This chain connects TRBV5-1 to TRBJ1-1; no firm D call. Germline values: CDR1 SGHRS, CDR2 YFSETQ. The CDR3 is made up of 12 amino acids. Trimming took 6 bases from V and 8 from J, leaving 14 bases between them. CDR3 protein: CASKQAGGEAFF. CDR3 nucleotides: TGCGCCAGCAAGCAGGCAGGTGGGGAAGCTTTCTTT.

The rearrangement links TRBV12-3 or TRBV12-4 to TRBJ2-7; D remains ambiguous. This CDR3 contains 14 residues. Between the trimmed V and J ends, which lost 3 bases and 2 bases, there was a span of 11 bases. The CDR3 sequence is CASSFGNLPYEQYF. In DNA form, the CDR3 reads TGTGCCAGCAGTTTCGGTAACCTCCCCTACGAGCAGTACTTC.

This clonotype came up a few times. The chain uses TRBV7-9 and TRBJ2-2; no reliable D call. Per germline, CDR1 SEHNR and CDR2 FQNEAQ (reference sequence). The CDR3 extends over 17 amino acids. The V and J ends lost 1 base and 0 bases respectively, with 12 bases between them. The CDR3 protein is CASSLESREANTGELFF. Written as DNA, the CDR3 is TGTGCCAGCAGCTTAGAGTCTCGAGAGGCGAACACCGGGGAGCTGTTTTTT.

This clonotype came up a few times. The genes are TRBV30 and TRBJ1-1; D might be TRBD1 (5 bases). The CDR3 extends over 15 amino acids. V gave up 0 bases and J gave up 4 bases, with 15 bases separating them. Germline assignment: CDR1 GTSNPN and CDR2 SVGIG (reference sequence). The CDR3 sequence is CAWSVGTLSGTEAFF. The DNA of the CDR3 is TGTGCCTGGAGTGTCGGGACCCTTTCGGGCACTGAAGCTTTCTTT.

In its sample, this clonotype was seen a few times. The gene calls are TRBV7-2 and TRBJ2-5; D is uncertain. CDR1 and CDR2 (germline): SGHTA, FQGNSA. CDR3 length: 13 residues. The germline V and J ends were trimmed by 5 bases and 3 bases, with 10 bases remaining between them. CDR3 DNA sequence: TGTGCCAGCAGCAATTCCCGGGAAGAGACCCAGTACTTC. Its translation: CASSNSREETQYF.

This rearrangement joins TRBV30 to TRBJ2-5; D gene unclear. Trimming stripped 2 bases from V and 5 bases from J, with 6 bases between. The CDR3 loop spans 11 amino acids. Germline V gene data show CDR1 as GTSNPN and CDR2 as SVGIG (reference sequence). The CDR3 region is CAWSWSETQYF. The CDR3 coding sequence is TGTGCCTGGAGTTGGTCGGAGACCCAGTACTTC. Full variable domain (outside the CDR3, taken from reference TRBV30 and TRBJ2-5): SQTIHQWPATLVQPVGSPLSLECTVEGTSNPNLYWYRQAAGRGLQLLFYSVGIGQISSEVPQNLSASRPQDRQFILSSKKLLLSDSGFYLCAWSWSETQYFGPGTRLLVL.

The table lists this clonotype with a few counts. The chain links TRBV12-3 or TRBV12-4 to TRBJ2-4, with D perhaps matching TRBD1 (6 bases). Deletions cut 3 bases from V and 3 bases from J, with 21 bases between. The CDR3 runs to 18 residues. The CDR3 nucleotides read TGTGCCAGCAGTTTCCCCAGGGGAAGTGTTGGCGGCAAAAACATTCAGTACTTC. This sequence encodes CASSFPRGSVGGKNIQYF.

In its sample, this clonotype was seen a few times. The gene calls are TRBV6-6 and TRBJ1-1, with D perhaps TRBD1 (6 bases). V was cut by 7 bases and J by 1 base, with 10 bases left in between. Germline V gene data show CDR1 as MNHNY and CDR2 as SVGAGI (reference sequence). The CDR3 consists of 13 residues. The CDR3 DNA reads TGTGCCAGCACCTGGGGACAGAACACTGAAGCTTTCTTT. It yields the protein CASTWGQNTEAFF.

This clonotype was observed many times. The V and J genes are TRBV9 and TRBJ1-1; 7 nucleotides align to TRBD1. The CDR3 consists of 15 residues. Germline-derived CDR1 and CDR2 are SGDLS and YYNGEE. After removal of 4 bases from V and 3 bases from J, the junction contained 9 bases not matched to a gene. The CDR3 region has the DNA TGTGCCAGCAGCATCCGCGACAGGGCCGACACTGAAGCTTTCTTT. As protein: CASSIRDRADTEAFF.

The chain is built from TRBV10-3 and TRBJ2-3; 7 positions match TRBD1. The CDR3 loop spans 14 amino acids. Trimming at V came to 10 bases and at J to 1 base, leaving 8 bases not matched to a gene. From germline, CDR1 is ENHRY and CDR2 SYGVKD. The CDR3 DNA is TGTGCCACGCGAGGGGGCAGTGGCACAGATACGCAGTATTTT. Its protein is CATRGGSGTDTQYF.

The chain joins TRBV20-1 to TRBJ1-3; a possible D gene is TRBD1 (5 bases). The CDR3 runs 12 residues. The V gene's germline CDR1 is DFQATT and CDR2 SNEGSKA (reference sequence). V gave up 3 bases and J gave up 4 bases, with 7 bases separating them. CDR3 sequence: CSASQGGNTIYF. The CDR3 bases are TGCAGTGCTAGTCAGGGAGGAAACACCATATATTTT.

There are a few counts of this clonotype. The chain links TRBV12-3 or TRBV12-4 to TRBJ2-7; TRBD2 agrees at 7 bases. The CDR3 extends over 13 amino acids. V lost 6 bases, J lost 5 bases, and 7 bases stayed unmatched. The CDR3 reads CASSPGGLNEQYF. The CDR3 DNA reads TGTGCCAGCAGCCCCGGGGGGTTGAACGAGCAGTACTTC.